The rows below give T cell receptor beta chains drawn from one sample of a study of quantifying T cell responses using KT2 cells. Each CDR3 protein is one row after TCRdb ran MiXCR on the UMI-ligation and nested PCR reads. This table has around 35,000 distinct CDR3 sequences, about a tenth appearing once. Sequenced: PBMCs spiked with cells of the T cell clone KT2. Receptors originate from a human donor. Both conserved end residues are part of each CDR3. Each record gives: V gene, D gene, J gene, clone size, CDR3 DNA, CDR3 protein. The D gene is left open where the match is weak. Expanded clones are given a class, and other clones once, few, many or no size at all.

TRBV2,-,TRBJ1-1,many,TGTGCCAGCAGGGCGACAGCCACCACGAACACTGAAGCTTTCTTT,CASRATATTNTEAFF
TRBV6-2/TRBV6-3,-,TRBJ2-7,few,TGTGCCAGCAGTCGTCAGGAAACCTACGAGCAGTACTTC,CASSRQETYEQYF
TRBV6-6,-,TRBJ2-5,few,TGTGCCAGCAGCCCAGGGCCATACCACCAGTACTTC,CASSPGPYHQYF
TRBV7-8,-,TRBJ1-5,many,TGTGCCAGCAGCCTGCCGGGGGCTAGCGGCGGCAATCAGCCCCAGCATTTT,CASSLPGASGGNQPQHF
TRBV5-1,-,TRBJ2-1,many,TGCGCCAGCAGCTTGGCGGGAGAGGCCTACAATGAGCAGTTCTTC,CASSLAGEAYNEQFF
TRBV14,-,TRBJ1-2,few,TGTGCCAGCAGCCAGCACTTCCTTACTAACTATGGCTACACCTTC,CASSQHFLTNYGYTF
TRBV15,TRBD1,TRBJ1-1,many,TGTGCCACCGTAGACAGGGGGCGGGTGAGCACTGAAGCTTTCTTT,CATVDRGRVSTEAFF
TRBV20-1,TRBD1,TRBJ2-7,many,TGCAGTGCTGTTAACGGGGACAGGGGCATCGACGAGCAGTACTTC,CSAVNGDRGIDEQYF
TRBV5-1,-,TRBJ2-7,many,TGCGCCAGCAGCTTGGGGCTAGCGAGGACTGTCGAGCAGTACTTC,CASSLGLARTVEQYF
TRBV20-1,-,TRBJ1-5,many,TGCAGTGCCCTGCAGGTTGGGGGCTTCAATCAGCCCCAGCATTTT,CSALQVGGFNQPQHF
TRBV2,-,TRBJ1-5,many,TGTGCCAGCAGTGGGGGACGTCGTCTCAATCAGCCCCAGCATTTT,CASSGGRRLNQPQHF
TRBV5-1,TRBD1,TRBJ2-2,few,TGCGCCAGCAGCTGGGACAGGGGAAGTACCGGGGAGCTGTTTTTT,CASSWDRGSTGELFF
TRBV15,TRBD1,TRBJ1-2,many,TGTGCCACCAGCAGAGACAGGGGGCATGGCTATGGCTACACCTTC,CATSRDRGHGYGYTF
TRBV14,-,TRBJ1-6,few,TGTGCCAGCAGCCAAGACGTCGATTCACCCCTCCACTTT,CASSQDVDSPLHF
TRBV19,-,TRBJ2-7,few,TGTGCCAGTAGTATACGGGGCACCGCCGGAAGGACCTACGAGCAGTACTTC,CASSIRGTAGRTYEQYF
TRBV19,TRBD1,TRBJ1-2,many,TGTGCCAGTAGTATCCCGGACAGGAGCGGGAACACCTTC,CASSIPDRSGNTF
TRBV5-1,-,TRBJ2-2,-,TGCGCCAGCAGCCCGACAGTCACCGGGGAGCTGTTTTTT,CASSPTVTGELFF
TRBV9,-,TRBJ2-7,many,TGTGCCAGCAGCCCTCCGCAGGGACCCTCGTGGGAGCAGTACTTC,CASSPPQGPSWEQYF
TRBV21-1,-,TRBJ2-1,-,TGTGCCAGCAGCAAAGCTTCCGGTGAGCAGTTCTTC,CASSKASGEQFF
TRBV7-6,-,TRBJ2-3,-,TGTGCCAGCAGCTCACAATACGGTACGCAGTATTTT,CASSSQYGTQYF
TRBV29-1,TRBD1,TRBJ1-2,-,TGCAGCGCTAACTTACAGGGGGCGGCCCTCTATGGCTACACCTTC,CSANLQGAALYGYTF
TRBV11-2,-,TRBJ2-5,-,TGTGCCAGCAGCTTAGGCGGGACCCAGGAGGAGACCCAGTACTTC,CASSLGGTQEETQYF
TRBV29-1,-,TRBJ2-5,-,TGCAGCGTTGTCGGGGAGGCAGAGACCCAGTACTTC,CSVVGEAETQYF
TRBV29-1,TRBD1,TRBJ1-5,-,TGCAGCGTTGCGGAGACAGGGGGGAATCAGCCCCAGCATTTT,CSVAETGGNQPQHF
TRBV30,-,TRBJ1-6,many,TGTGCCTGGAGGCCGCAGATCGATTCACCCCTCCACTTT,CAWRPQIDSPLHF